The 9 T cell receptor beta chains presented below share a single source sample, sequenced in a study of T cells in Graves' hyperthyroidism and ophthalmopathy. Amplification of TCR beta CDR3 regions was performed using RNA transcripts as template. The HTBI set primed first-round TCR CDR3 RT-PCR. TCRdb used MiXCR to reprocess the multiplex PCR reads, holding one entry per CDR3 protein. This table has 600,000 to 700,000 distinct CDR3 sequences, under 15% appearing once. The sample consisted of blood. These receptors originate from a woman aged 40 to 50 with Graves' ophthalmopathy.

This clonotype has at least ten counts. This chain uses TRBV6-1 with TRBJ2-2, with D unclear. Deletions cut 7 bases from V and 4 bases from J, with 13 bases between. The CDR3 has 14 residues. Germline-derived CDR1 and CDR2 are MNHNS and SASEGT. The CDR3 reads CASIPGPGTGELFF. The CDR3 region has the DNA TGTGCCAGCATCCCGGGCCCAGGCACCGGGGAGCTGTTTTTT.

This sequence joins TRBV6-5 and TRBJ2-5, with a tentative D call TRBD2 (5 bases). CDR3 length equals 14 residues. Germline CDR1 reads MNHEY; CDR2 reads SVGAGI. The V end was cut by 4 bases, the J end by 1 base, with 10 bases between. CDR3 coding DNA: TGTGCCAGCAGTTCCGCCGGGGTCCAAGAGACCCAGTACTTC. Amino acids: CASSSAGVQETQYF.

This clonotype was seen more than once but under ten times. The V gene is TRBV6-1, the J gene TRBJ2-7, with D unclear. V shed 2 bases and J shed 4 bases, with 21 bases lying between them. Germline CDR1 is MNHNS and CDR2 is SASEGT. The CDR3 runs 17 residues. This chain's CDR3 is CASSEYAGGSSRYEQYF. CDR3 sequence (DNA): TGTGCCAGCAGTGAATACGCCGGTGGCTCCTCGAGATACGAGCAGTACTTC.

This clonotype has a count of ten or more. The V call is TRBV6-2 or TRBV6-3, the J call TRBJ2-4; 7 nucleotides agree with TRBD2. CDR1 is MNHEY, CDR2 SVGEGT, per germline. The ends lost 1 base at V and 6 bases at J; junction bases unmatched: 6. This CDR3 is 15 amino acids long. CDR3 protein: CASSYFTAGRNIQYF. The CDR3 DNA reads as TGTGCCAGCAGTTACTTCACAGCGGGAAGAAACATTCAGTACTTC.

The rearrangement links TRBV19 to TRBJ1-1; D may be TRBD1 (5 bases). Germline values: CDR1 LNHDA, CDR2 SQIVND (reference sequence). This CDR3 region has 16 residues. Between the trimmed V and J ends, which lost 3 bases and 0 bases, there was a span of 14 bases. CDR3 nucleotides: TGTGCCAGTAGTATTGGGGCGGCGCCAATGAACACTGAAGCTTTCTTT. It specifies CASSIGAAPMNTEAFF.

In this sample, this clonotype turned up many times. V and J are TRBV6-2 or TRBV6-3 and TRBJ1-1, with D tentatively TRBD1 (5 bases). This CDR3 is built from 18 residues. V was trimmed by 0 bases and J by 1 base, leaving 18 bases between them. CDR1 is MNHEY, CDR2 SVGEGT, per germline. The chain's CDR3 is CASSYSTVKLLWNTEAFF. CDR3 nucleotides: TGTGCCAGCAGTTACTCGACAGTTAAACTTCTATGGAACACTGAAGCTTTCTTT.

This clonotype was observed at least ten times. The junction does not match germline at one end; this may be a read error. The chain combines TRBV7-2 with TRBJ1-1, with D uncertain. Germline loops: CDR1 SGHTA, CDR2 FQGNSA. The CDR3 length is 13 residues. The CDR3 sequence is CASSLARWAEALF. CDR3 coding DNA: TGTGCCAGCAGCTTAGCCCGCTGGGCTGAAGCTCTCTTT.

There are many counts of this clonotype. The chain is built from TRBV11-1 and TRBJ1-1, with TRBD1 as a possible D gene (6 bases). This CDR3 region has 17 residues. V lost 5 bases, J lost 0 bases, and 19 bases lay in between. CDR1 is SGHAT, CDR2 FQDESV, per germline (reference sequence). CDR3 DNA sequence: TGTGCCAGCAGCGCCGGGACACTTGTTCCGATGAACACTGAAGCTTTCTTT. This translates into CASSAGTLVPMNTEAFF. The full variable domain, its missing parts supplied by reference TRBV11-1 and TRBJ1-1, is EAEVAQSPRYKITEKSQAVAFWCDPISGHATLYWYRQILGQGPELLVQFQDESVVDDSQLPKDRFSAERLKGVDSTLKIQPAELGDSAMYLCASSAGTLVPMNTEAFFGQGTRLTVV.

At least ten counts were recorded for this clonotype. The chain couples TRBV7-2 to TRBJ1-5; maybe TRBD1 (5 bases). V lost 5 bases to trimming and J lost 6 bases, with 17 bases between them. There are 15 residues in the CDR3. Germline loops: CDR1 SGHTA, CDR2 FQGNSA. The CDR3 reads CASSAGRGGSQPQHF. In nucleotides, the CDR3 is TGTGCCAGCAGCGCGGGGCGGGGGGGTAGTCAGCCCCAGCATTTT.